A selection of T cell receptor beta chains follows, all from one sample in a study of regulatory T cells in long-lasting Graves disease. From the multiplex PCR reads, TCRdb called clonotypes with MiXCR, one entry per CDR3 protein. The sample has some 330,000 distinct CDR3 sequences, around 23% seen once; the top ten hold approximately 28%. The source material was peripheral blood mononuclear cells (PBMCs), sampled when the disease was refractory, from a patient treated with antithyroid drugs. The receptors were gathered from a woman aged 40-49 years with Graves disease. Each CDR3 is given with its conserved first and last residue. D genes are given only for firm matches. Clone size is stated in some rows and not others, as once, few, many or a class when expanded.

>NA|TRBV4-1|NA|TRBJ1-1
TGCGCCAGCAGTGGCCCCCTCCGTGGGACTGAAGCTTTCTTT
CASSGPLRGTEAFF
>NA|TRBV3-1|NA|TRBJ2-7
TGTGCCAGCAGCCAAGGGAGGAGGCTCCCCTACGAGCAGTACTTC
CASSQGRRLPYEQYF
>NA|TRBV9|few|TRBJ1-1
TGTGCCAGCAGCCCAACCCCTAGGGGCAGCAGCACTGAAGCTTTCTTT
CASSPTPRGSSTEAFF
>TRBD2|TRBV5-4|few|TRBJ2-7
TGTGCCAGCAGCCCGGGACTAGCGGGAGACTCCTACGAGCAGTACTTC
CASSPGLAGDSYEQYF
>TRBD2|TRBV24-1|NA|TRBJ2-1
TGTGCCACCAAGGCAGCGGGAGGGCCGAATGAGCAGTTCTTC
CATKAAGGPNEQFF
>TRBD1|TRBV28|many|TRBJ2-7
TGTGCCAGCAGTGACGGACAGGGTGTGGGCGAGCAGTACTTC
CASSDGQGVGEQYF
>NA|TRBV7-9|NA|TRBJ1-5
TGTGCCAGCAGCTTGACGGAGGAGCAGCCCCAGCATTTT
CASSLTEEQPQHF
>NA|TRBV7-3|NA|TRBJ2-2
TGTGCCAGCAGCTTAGTGGGTGGGCCCACCGGGGAGCTGTTTTTT
CASSLVGGPTGELFF
>NA|TRBV3-1|NA|TRBJ2-5
TGTGCCAGCAGCCAAGTTGGGGAAGCGGTCCAAGAGACCCAGTACTTC
CASSQVGEAVQETQYF
>TRBD2|TRBV7-8|NA|TRBJ2-1
TGTGCCAGCAGCTCAGGGACTAGCGGGACCCAGTTCTTC
CASSSGTSGTQFF
>NA|TRBV29-1|many|TRBJ1-3
TGCAGCGTTGAACCAGGGATCGGGGGAAACACCATATATTTT
CSVEPGIGGNTIYF
>NA|TRBV29-1|NA|TRBJ2-7
TGCAGCGTTGGAATGACTAGTCACGAGCAGTACTTC
CSVGMTSHEQYF
>NA|TRBV2|many|TRBJ2-2
TGTGCCAGCAGTGAAATTTCTCTTAGAGGCGGGGAGCTGTTTTTT
CASSEISLRGGELFF
>NA|TRBV14|many|TRBJ2-5
TGTGCCAGCAGCCGACGACCCGGGACCGAAACTAGCTGGGAGACCCAGTACTTC
CASSRRPGTETSWETQYF
>NA|TRBV6-1|NA|TRBJ2-1
TGTGCCAGCACCCATTCCAATGAGCAGTTCTTC
CASTHSNEQFF
>NA|TRBV24-1|NA|TRBJ2-1
TGTGCCACCGCGGCAGGGGGGAATGAGCAGTTCTTC
CATAAGGNEQFF
>NA|TRBV18|few|TRBJ2-7
TGTGCCAGCTCACCACCGCCAGGGGCCTACGAGCAGTACTTC
CASSPPPGAYEQYF
>NA|TRBV4-1|NA|TRBJ1-5
TGCGCCAGCAGCCAACTTCCGGGACCCCATCAGCCCCAGCATTTT
CASSQLPGPHQPQHF
>NA|TRBV29-1|few|TRBJ1-1
TGCAGCGTTGAAACGGTGAGTGAAGCTTTCTTT
CSVETVSEAFF
>NA|TRBV29-1|NA|TRBJ1-1
TGCAGCGTTCAGTTAACCGCAGGAGAAGCTTTCTTT
CSVQLTAGEAFF
>NA|TRBV20-1|NA|TRBJ2-7
TGCAGTGCTAGAGCCCCTATAGAGCAGTACTTC
CSARAPIEQYF
>NA|TRBV18|NA|TRBJ1-1
TGTGCCAGCTCATCGACAGGACTGCACACTGAAGCTTTCTTT
CASSSTGLHTEAFF
>NA|TRBV20-1|NA|TRBJ2-2
TGCAGTGCTAGACGGAACACCGGGGAGCTGTTTTTT
CSARRNTGELFF
>NA|TRBV12-3/TRBV12-4|many|TRBJ2-7
TGTGCCAGCAGTTTATCGGGGGCCTGGACCTACGAGCAGTACTTC
CASSLSGAWTYEQYF
>NA|TRBV5-1|few|TRBJ1-1
TGCGCCAGCAGCGACATCAACATGAACACTGAAGCTTTCTTT
CASSDINMNTEAFF